What follows is one TCR beta chain and its context. The antigen is undetermined. This sample is part of a study of CD8+CD57+ T cells in acquired aplastic anemia. Turning to the study itself: When averaged, DNA from sorted CD4+ and CD8+ cells came to around 3.1 ug. The study, taken as a whole, reports: The same twenty-nine CD8+ CDR3 sequences occurred in patients and in controls. CD8+ Simpson's diversity in patients was not significantly different from that in controls.

Only patients with CD8+CD57+ cell expansion on flow cytometry were chosen for sequencing. Genomic DNA, the template, was used for profiling of the TCR beta VDJ and CDR3. In TCRdb, the reads were re-called with MiXCR into one record per CDR3 protein. The profile covers approximately 150,000 distinct CDR3 sequences, with less than 50% appearing a single time and about 2.9% taken by the ten largest. V lost 5 bases and J 8 bases, leaving 18 bases between the germline ends. Looked up from germline, CDR1 is SEHNR and CDR2 is FQNEAQ (reference sequence). The CDR3 totals 14 residues. The chain employs TRBV7-9 and TRBJ1-2; tentative D call: TRBD1 (5 bases). The sample consisted of sorted CD4+, CD8+, or CD8+CD57+ T cells (not recorded which) from PBMCs. This TCR came from a human donor with aplastic anemia. CDR3 amino acids: CASSLQTGVEGYTF. For the CDR3, the DNA is TGTGCCAGCAGCCTCCAGACGGGGGTAGAGGGCTACACCTTC.